The clone carrying this T cell receptor (beta chain) was counted a few times. Its antigen is unidentified. These data originate in a study of CD8 T cells in ankylosing spondylitis. Study-wide results and caveats: Enrichment of disease-linked clones was reportedly significant in matched ankylosing spondylitis synovial fluid. What appeared characteristic of ankylosing spondylitis blood was a TCR beta motif of about eight highly homologous variants. CD8+ by phenotype, disease-linked clones were relatively rare in peripheral blood.

Unmatched junction bases numbered 3, after V lost 0 bases and J lost 4 bases. This CDR3 spans 14 amino acids. Germline V gives CDR1 SGHTS, CDR2 YDEGEE. Libraries of TCR beta came from quantitative 5'-RACE with molecular barcodes. From the 5' RACE reads, TCRdb called clonotypes with MiXCR, one entry per CDR3 protein. Of a few hundred thousand distinct CDR3 sequences in the sample, roughly 15% are singletons; the top ten hold 0.95% to 1.1%. The chain carries TRBV5-8 and TRBJ1-2; 7 nucleotides agree with TRBD1. The source is a male donor with ankylosing spondylitis. The sequenced sample was blood, either unsorted or a sorted T cell fraction (not recorded which). The DNA for the CDR3 is TGTGCCAGCAGCTTGGCCTCAGGGGGCTATGGCTACACCTTC. This codes for CASSLASGGYGYTF.